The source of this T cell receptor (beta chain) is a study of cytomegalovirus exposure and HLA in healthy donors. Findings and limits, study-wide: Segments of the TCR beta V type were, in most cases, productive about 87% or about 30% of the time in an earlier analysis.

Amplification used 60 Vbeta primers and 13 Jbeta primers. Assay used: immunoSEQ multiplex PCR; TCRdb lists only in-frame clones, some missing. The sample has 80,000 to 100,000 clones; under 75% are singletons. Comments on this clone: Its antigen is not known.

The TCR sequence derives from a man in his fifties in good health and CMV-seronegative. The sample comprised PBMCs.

CDR3 coding DNA: TGTGCCAGCAGCCCCTTCCCTGGAAACACCATATATTTT. The encoded protein is CASSPFPGNTIYF. The chain is built from TRBV6-5 and TRBJ1-3; D remains unclear. The CDR3 contains 13 residues. V was clipped by 6 bases and J by 2 bases, with 8 bases between them. Germline values: CDR1 MNHEY, CDR2 SVGAGI.